Included here is one TCR delta chain sequence, with context. The entry originates in a study of gamma-delta chains in newborns, infants, children. TCRdb re-called the reads via CATT. Of 6,500 to 8,500 delta-chain clones listed, 11% are singletons. The CDR3 runs to 18 residues. The germline gives CDR1 GEAIGNYY, CDR2 EKD. V dropped 0 bases and J dropped 2 bases, with 21 bases sitting between them. This clonotype originated in a child who was a newborn, infant or young child, either healthy, febrile or measles-vaccinated (not recorded which). Sequencing input: blood. The rearrangement joins TRDV2 to TRDJ1, with D uncertain. Since TCRdb gives no J gene, matching the DNA to germline was used here to assign it. CDR3 coding DNA: TGTGCCTGTGACACCGGCGGTGGTGCAAAGTCGCAAACCGATAAACTCATCTTT. It is translated as CACDTGGGAKSQTDKLIF.